This T cell receptor beta chain was obtained from a study of beta chain features in type 1 diabetes. V lost 3 bases to trimming and J lost 8 bases, with 16 bases between them. The CDR3 consists of 15 residues. CDR1 is SNHLY, CDR2 FYNNEI, per germline. Notes on the study in general: Insertions were fewer and deletions more numerous at VDJ junctions in type 1 diabetes patients.

Of the isolated RNA, all was reverse transcribed, and so the sequenced material was expressed TCRB transcripts. The data were produced by immunoSEQ multiplex PCR, yet TCRdb's version contains in-frame clones alone and is incomplete. The sample lists 900,000 or so clones; 17% were seen once. Comments on this clone: The target antigen is unknown.

The material sequenced was naive CD4+ T cells from blood. The receptor was isolated from a woman in her late teens or twenties in good health. The J gene is TRBJ1-4, the V gene TRBV2; unclear D gene. The CDR3 coding sequence is TGTGCCAGCAGTGACTTGACCAACCTAGGAGAAAAACTGTTTTTT. It specifies CASSDLTNLGEKLFF.